The rows below give T cell receptor beta chains drawn from one sample of a study of T cell responses to AZD1222 COVID-19 vaccine. Sequencing was performed with immunoSEQ multiplex PCR; in TCRdb, only in-frame clones are kept and a portion is missing. Found here are roughly 120,000 clones, about 90% of them singletons; the top ten hold around 10%. Sequencing was performed on peripheral blood, taken on day 0 of AZD1222 vaccination. The receptors derive from an adult in good health. Each CDR3 is given without its conserved first and last residue.

v_call cdr3_aa
TRBV7-9 ASSLVQAGQLNSPLH
TRBV11-2 ASSLGGYGQPQH
TRBV6-4 ASSEGSGRSDTQY
TRBV5-1 ASTLGGGGYEQY
TRBV16 ASSQAETATNEKLF
TRBV7-6 ASSLAPRDPSYNSPLH
TRBV7-2 ASSLVQGGTYEQY
TRBV10-2 ASSADRGNEQF
TRBV29-1 SVVGGLASPNEQF
TRBV12-3/TRBV12-4 ASFDSGANVLT
TRBV19 ASRRTVDGYT
TRBV4-2 ASSQNPGQRNTGELF
TRBV14 ARRFYGYT
TRBV7-3 ASSSPGQGTGELF
TRBV11-1 ASSIDRPYGYT
TRBV20-1 SASQPGASSPLH
TRBV5-1 ASSYGTAYGYT
TRBV4-3 ASSQVAGGYNEQF
TRBV6-5 ASSSSDRGETGELF
TRBV7-2 ASSLRLAGVVDTQY
TRBV4-2 ASSLARFSNEKLF
TRBV3-1/TRBV3-2 ASSPQRSSYEQY
TRBV7-2 ASSLDRASYGYT
TRBV2 ASSVGQGRQPQH
TRBV4-1 ASSQAGTKSYEQY
TRBV14 ASSLSTGGEQF
TRBV9 ASSVTGEYGYT
TRBV7-9 ASSPPIGNYGYT
TRBV29-1 SVHHGQGVDGYT
TRBV20-1 SASGRTSEQY
TRBV5-1 ASSLGTSGGTTDTQY
TRBV12-5 ASGLGTGGDSPLH
TRBV16 ASSQPLAGSGYEQY
TRBV2 ASRPGLARSEAF
TRBV7-8 ASSLSPQGGYGYT
TRBV18 ASSLQAGGYGYT
TRBV4-2 ASSRSSSAGAGNTEAF
TRBV10-3 AISTGGSYNSPLH
TRBV18 ASSPRGETQY
TRBV5-1 ASSAIVAGGYEQY
TRBV10-3 AISGASGGALETQY
TRBV2 ASGRHDQETQY
TRBV2 ASSVAGVGDTQY
TRBV9 ASSVGGPNQPQH
TRBV18 ASSPLPGASYEQY
TRBV5-4 ASSPMGGHYGYT
TRBV7-2 ASSPTTVVWGRAYEQY
TRBV11-3 ASSSGSYEQY
TRBV7-2 ASSLVLASPSYEQY
TRBV24-1 ATSDPPRKGQGIDRYDGYT
TRBV28 ASSFTPLAGVGNEQF
TRBV21-1 ASSPRMPSNEKLF
TRBV21-1 ASSSRLAGAGEQF
TRBV14 ASSQVGQALAKNIQY
TRBV5-4 ASSLAQGVGYGYT
TRBV19 ASSSLRDRGGEKLF
TRBV7-8 ASSLAGHYGGYT
TRBV28 ASNLDRGLGNEQF